The 26 T cell receptor beta chains presented below share a single source sample, sequenced in a study of Ad26.COV2.S vaccination and SARS-CoV-2 variants. This table comes from immunoSEQ multiplex PCR, and its TCRdb copy is limited to in-frame clones, with some not included. The repertoire consists of some 270,000 clones, with 70% to 90% occurring once and the leading ten covering nearly 3%. Regarding treatment: around 19 received Ad26.COV2.S at low or high dose, single or two shots; about 5 received placebo; per-sample allocation not given. All samples were drawn on day 63, counting from the first vaccine or placebo injection. The material sequenced was peripheral blood, taken in a trial of Ad26.COV2.S vaccine versus placebo. The receptor source for this set is a person aged 18-60 years who received the Ad26.COV2.S COVID-19 vaccine or a placebo.

The chain is built from TRBV18 and TRBJ2-5; 7 nucleotides match TRBD2. CDR3 length: 16 amino acids. Trimming cost V 3 bases and J 5 bases; bases outside gene matches: 12. The germline V gene encodes CDR1 KGHSH and CDR2 LQKENI. The CDR3: CASSPQGGIATETQYF. The CDR3 DNA is TGTGCCAGCTCACCCCAGGGAGGGATAGCGACCGAGACCCAGTACTTC.

The CDR3 sequence is CASSPRMSGTSGYNEQFF. CDR3 coding DNA: TGCGCCAGCAGCCCCCGTATGTCCGGGACTAGCGGCTACAATGAGCAGTTCTTC. The J gene is TRBJ2-1, the V gene TRBV5-1; 11 bases agree with TRBD2. This CDR3 contains 18 residues. Looked up from germline, CDR1 is SGHRS and CDR2 is YFSETQ. The J segment lost 3 bases and the V segment lost 4 bases, leaving 12 bases of the junction unmatched.

The chain uses TRBV6-6 and TRBJ2-5; the match to TRBD2 covers 14 bases. V lost 5 bases and J lost 4; bases outside the gene matches: 6. From germline, CDR1 is MNHNY and CDR2 SVGAGI (reference sequence). The CDR3 runs 16 residues. CDR3 coding DNA: TGTGCCAGCAGTCGACAGGGACTAGCGGGAGCAGAGACCCAGTACTTC. Translating it yields CASSRQGLAGAETQYF.

The chain carries TRBV18 and TRBJ2-1, with 7 bases that match TRBD2. Trimming removed 3 bases from V and 11 bases from J; junction bases left unmatched: 10. The CDR3 runs 14 residues. In germline, CDR1 is KGHSH, CDR2 LQKENI. Written as DNA, the CDR3 is TGTGCCAGCTCACCCGGGACTAACGGAAATAAGCAGTTCTTC. Encoded protein: CASSPGTNGNKQFF.

The chain uses TRBV4-1 and TRBJ1-6; D ambiguous. V was cut by 3 bases and J by 0 bases, with 15 bases left in between. The germline CDR1 and CDR2 sequences are MGHRA and YSYEKL. CDR3 length equals 18 residues. The CDR3 is CASSQTMIRSSYNSPLHF. Here the CDR3 DNA reads TGCGCCAGCAGCCAGACAATGATACGTAGCTCCTATAATTCACCCCTCCACTTT.

This clone was found many times. The V call is TRBV7-3, the J call TRBJ2-7, with TRBD2 matching over 11 bases. The CDR3 is made up of 15 amino acids. Trimming cost V 5 bases and J 2 bases; bases outside gene matches: 5. CDR1 SGHTA and CDR2 FQGTGA come from the germline V gene. Here the CDR3 reads CASSPGLAGAYEQYF. The CDR3 nucleotides are TGTGCCAGCAGCCCCGGACTAGCGGGCGCCTACGAGCAGTACTTC.

The chain employs TRBV6-4 and TRBJ2-3, with TRBD2 identical over 11 bases. This CDR3 spans 15 amino acids. The V gene's germline CDR1 is MRHNA and CDR2 SNTAGT. J gave up 4 bases and V 6 bases, and 6 bases lay outside the gene matches. The CDR3 sequence: CASSHLAGGADTQYF. As DNA, the CDR3 is TGTGCCAGCAGCCACCTAGCGGGAGGTGCAGATACGCAGTATTTT.

The rearrangement links TRBV6-4 to TRBJ2-7; TRBD2 aligns across 8 bases. The J segment lost 0 bases and the V segment lost 6 bases, leaving 19 bases of the junction unmatched. This CDR3 contains 19 residues. Germline V gene data show CDR1 as MRHNA and CDR2 as SNTAGT. CDR3 coding DNA: TGTGCCAGCAGCATAATTAGCGGGACACCTCCTAACAGCTCCTACGAGCAGTACGTC. Its translation is CASSIISGTPPNSSYEQYV.

Worth noting for this clone: The same CDR3 also results from other DNA sequences found in this sample. The V call is TRBV30, the J call TRBJ2-7; D is possibly TRBD1 (6 bases). The CDR3 runs to 12 residues. Looked up from germline, CDR1 is GTSNPN and CDR2 is SVGIG (reference sequence). Trimming pared 0 bases from V and 4 bases from J, leaving 7 bases between. CDR3 in amino acids: CAWSVQGYEQYF. Here the CDR3 DNA reads TGTGCCTGGAGTGTACAGGGTTACGAGCAGTACTTC.

V is TRBV20-1 and J is TRBJ1-4; a possible D gene is TRBD1 (5 bases). Germline V gene lookup returns CDR1 DFQATT and CDR2 SNEGSKA (reference sequence). V lost 7 bases and J lost 8, with 11 bases in between. There are 11 residues in the CDR3. The CDR3 is CSVGRGEKLFF. The CDR3 nucleotides are TGCAGTGTAGGGAGGGGCGAAAAACTGTTTTTT.

The V and J genes are TRBV10-2 and TRBJ2-1; D call uncertain. Germline assignment: CDR1 WSHSY and CDR2 SAAADI. V lost 3 bases to trimming and J lost 5 bases, with 5 bases between them. The CDR3 consists of 12 residues. The CDR3 loop reads CASSDLNNEQFF. The DNA for the CDR3 is TGCGCCAGCAGTGACTTGAACAATGAGCAGTTCTTC.

The genes are TRBV2 and TRBJ2-7; D call uncertain. The ends were cut back, 5 bases at V and 3 bases at J, with 11 bases in the middle. This CDR3 contains 13 residues. Germline assignment: CDR1 SNHLY and CDR2 FYNNEI. DNA of the CDR3: TGTGCCAGCAGTCCGACCCTCATCTACGAGCAGTACTTC. Translating gives CASSPTLIYEQYF.

This clone was observed once. The J gene is TRBJ2-7, the V gene TRBV15, with D tentatively TRBD2 (6 bases). The CDR3 covers 13 residues. V dropped 0 bases and J dropped 12 bases, with 15 bases sitting between them. In germline, CDR1 is LNHNV, CDR2 YYDKDF (reference sequence). The CDR3 nucleotides are TGTGCCACCAGCAGAGATCGGGGCGGGACGGGGTACGTC. Protein sequence: CATSRDRGGTGYV.

This clone was seen more than once but under ten times. The chain uses TRBV19 and TRBJ2-7; 10 bases are a match to TRBD1. The V gene end was trimmed by 3 bases and the J gene end by 5 bases; junction bases not matched to a gene: 16. The germline V gene encodes CDR1 LNHDA and CDR2 SQIVND (reference sequence). This CDR3 has 18 amino acids. CDR3 amino acids: CASSIRLTPRQGAHEQYF. The CDR3 DNA is TGTGCCAGTAGTATCCGCCTCACACCCCGACAGGGGGCCCACGAGCAGTACTTC.

The chain joins TRBV14 to TRBJ1-2; D is uncertain. The V end lost 0 bases, the J end lost 3 bases, and 11 bases lay between the germline ends. The CDR3 has 15 amino acids. Germline assignment: CDR1 SGHDN and CDR2 FVKESK. The CDR3 coding sequence is TGTGCCAGCAGCCAAGATGCTAACAACTACTATGGCTACACCTTC. This codes for CASSQDANNYYGYTF. The full variable domain, rest sourced from reference TRBV14 and TRBJ1-2, is EAGVTQFPSHSVIEKGQTVTLRCDPISGHDNLYWYRRVMGKEIKFLLHFVKESKQDESGMPNNRFLAERTGGTYSTLKVQPAELEDSGVYFCASSQDANNYYGYTFGSGTRLTVV.

Only a few counts were recorded for this clone. V and J are TRBV24-1 and TRBJ2-1; 7 nucleotides align to TRBD2. This CDR3 is 16 amino acids long. Trimming cost V 1 base and J 5 bases; bases outside gene matches: 7. The germline gives CDR1 KGHDR, CDR2 SFDVKD. CDR3 sequence reads: CATSDLDGGKNNEQFF. The CDR3 region has the DNA TGTGCCACCAGTGATTTAGACGGGGGGAAAAACAATGAGCAGTTCTTC.

The gene calls are TRBV25-1 and TRBJ1-3; D possibly corresponds to TRBD1 (5 bases). CDR3 length: 17 amino acids. Deletions cut 4 bases from V and 0 bases from J, with 16 bases between. Germline V gene lookup returns CDR1 MGHDK and CDR2 SYGVNS. Here the CDR3 reads CASSAVGGISSGNTIYF. Here the CDR3 DNA reads TGTGCCAGCAGTGCCGTTGGGGGTATAAGCTCTGGAAACACCATATATTTT.

The chain couples TRBV7-2 to TRBJ2-1, with a tentative D call TRBD2 (6 bases). V was cut by 1 base and J by 4 bases, with 11 bases left in between. The CDR3 loop spans 15 amino acids. In germline, CDR1 is SGHTA, CDR2 FQGNSA. The DNA for the CDR3 is TGTGCCAGCAGCTTAGTGGCGGGGACGTACAATGAGCAGTTCTTC. Protein: CASSLVAGTYNEQFF.

The chain employs TRBV5-1 and TRBJ1-2; no clear D gene. Per germline, CDR1 SGHRS and CDR2 YFSETQ. There are 14 residues in the CDR3. Trimming shortened V by 0 bases and J by 0 bases, and 6 bases separated the two germline ends. CDR3 residues: CASSLDTSNYGYTF. The CDR3 DNA is TGCGCCAGCAGCTTGGACACATCTAACTATGGCTACACCTTC.

This clone was observed a single time. The gene calls are TRBV12-3 or TRBV12-4 and TRBJ1-5, with TRBD1 as a possible D gene (5 bases). The CDR3 loop spans 12 amino acids. V lost 7 bases to trimming and J lost 7 bases, with 11 bases between them. The CDR3 DNA sequence: TGTGCCAGCAACTGGAACAGGCAGCCCCAGCATTTT. Translating it yields CASNWNRQPQHF.

The genes are TRBV5-1 and TRBJ2-1, with 7 bases fitting TRBD1. Germline V gene sequence: CDR1 SGHRS, CDR2 YFSETQ. The CDR3 consists of 15 residues. After removal of 4 bases from V and 7 bases from J, the junction contained 11 bases not matched to a gene. CDR3 sequence: CASSHLDRNRNEQFF. For the CDR3, the DNA is TGCGCCAGCAGCCACCTGGACAGGAACCGAAATGAGCAGTTCTTC.

The chain couples TRBV21-1 to TRBJ2-7; TRBD2, the table's D call, lacks a check against the DNA. TRBV21-1 is listed as a pseudogene. The length of the CDR3 is 15 residues. The CDR3, as DNA: TGTGCCAGCAACCCGCGGGGCGGCCCCTCCTACGAGCAGTACGTC. This encodes CASNPRGGPSYEQYV.

The chain joins TRBV27 to TRBJ2-1; TRBD2 aligns across 7 bases. Germline V CDR1 and CDR2: MNHEY, SMNVEV (reference sequence). The CDR3 consists of 17 residues. The ends lost 4 bases at V and 0 bases at J; junction bases unmatched: 9. CDR3 nucleotide sequence: TGTGCCAGCAGTTCCTTATCCGGGGGGAGCTCCTACAATGAGCAGTTCTTC. Translation gives CASSSLSGGSSYNEQFF.

The chain joins TRBV28 to TRBJ1-2; D remains ambiguous. The V end was cut by 2 bases, the J end by 4 bases, with 5 bases between. Germline V gives CDR1 MDHEN, CDR2 SYDVKM. The CDR3 is 12 amino acids. The CDR3 protein is CASSLGPYGYTF. The CDR3 DNA sequence: TGTGCCAGCAGTTTAGGACCCTATGGCTACACCTTC.

This clone was detected only once. The chain is built from TRBV30 and TRBJ2-7; D is perhaps TRBD1 or TRBD2 (5 bases each). Germline CDR1 GTSNPN, CDR2 SVGIG (reference sequence). This CDR3 has 13 amino acids. V was clipped by 2 bases and J by 2 bases, with 10 bases between them. The CDR3 loop reads CAWSRDATYEQYV. DNA for the CDR3: TGTGCCTGGAGTCGGGACGCCACCTACGAGCAGTACGTC.

This chain connects TRBV7-2 to TRBJ2-4; the D call may be TRBD1 or TRBD2 (5 bases each). The CDR3 is 16 residues long. Germline loops: CDR1 SGHTA, CDR2 FQGNSA. Trimming shortened V by 1 base and J by 0 bases, and 10 bases separated the two germline ends. CDR3 coding DNA: TGTGCCAGCAGCTTAGTCGGGGACCTAGCCAAAAACATTCAGTACTTC. Encoded protein: CASSLVGDLAKNIQYF.